A single sample is the source of the 10 T cell receptor beta chains below, sequenced in a study of blood T cell repertoires in COVID-19. Clones were read by immunoSEQ multiplex PCR, and TCRdb kept only the in-frame ones, dropping some. The sample consists of roughly 87,000 clones, around 88% of them appearing once. The source material was peripheral blood. The receptor set was obtained from a man aged 60 to 69 with acute or convalescent COVID-19.

The chain has TRBV3-1 (or the pseudogene TRBV3-2) and TRBJ1-3, with 7 positions matching TRBD1. With 2 bases clipped from V and 4 bases from J, the junction kept 8 bases outside the gene matches. CDR3 length: 16 amino acids. Germline V lookup: CDR1 LGHDT, CDR2 YNNKEL (reference sequence). CDR3 loop: CASSQPMDRRGNTIYF. CDR3 sequence (DNA): TGTGCCAGCAGCCAACCGATGGACAGGAGGGGAAACACCATATATTTT.

This clone was picked up a small number of times. CDR3 DNA: TGTGCCAGCAGTGAACTCCCCCTCCACACCGGGGAGCTGTTTTTT. Protein sequence: CASSELPLHTGELFF. V usage is TRBV25-1 and J usage is TRBJ2-2; D is unclear. CDR1 is MGHDK and CDR2 is SYGVNS in the germline V gene. There are 15 residues in the CDR3. Trimming pared 2 bases from V and 3 bases from J, leaving 10 bases between.

This sequence joins TRBV23-1 and TRBJ2-5; 9 bases match TRBD1. TRBV23-1 qualifies as an ORF whose function is uncertain. V dropped 0 bases and J dropped 3; count of bases not matched to a gene: 5. The CDR3 is made up of 16 amino acids. The CDR3 bases are TGCGCCAGCAGTCAATCGGGGGACAGGGAAAAAGAGACCCAGTACTTC. Translation gives CASSQSGDREKETQYF.

This clone came up a few times. The V and J genes are TRBV2 and TRBJ1-4; D not resolved. The CDR3 consists of 11 residues. The germline CDR1 and CDR2 sequences are SNHLY and FYNNEI. Trimming shortened V by 8 bases and J by 6 bases, and 7 bases separated the two germline ends. In DNA form, the CDR3 reads TGTGCCAGCCGGGTTTATGAAAAACTGTTTTTT. It specifies CASRVYEKLFF.

This rearrangement joins TRBV3-1 (or the pseudogene TRBV3-2) to TRBJ2-3; 7 nucleotides line up with TRBD2. There are 17 residues in the CDR3. Unmatched junction bases numbered 10, after V lost 0 bases and J lost 4 bases. Germline V lookup: CDR1 LGHDT, CDR2 YNNKEL (reference sequence). CDR3 in DNA: TGTGCCAGCAGCCAAGATCTTGCGGGGGTAAGCGCAGATACGCAGTATTTT. Its protein is CASSQDLAGVSADTQYF.

This rearrangement joins TRBV5-1 to TRBJ2-7, with D tentatively TRBD1 (6 bases). V lost 0 bases and J 2 bases, leaving 12 bases between the germline ends. Germline CDR1 and CDR2: SGHRS and YFSETQ. The CDR3 is 15 amino acids. This chain's CDR3 is CASSLDGTTTYEQYF. The CDR3 bases are TGCGCCAGCAGCTTGGACGGGACAACAACCTACGAGCAGTACTTC.

This clone was counted once. The chain joins TRBV24-1 to TRBJ2-3; possibly TRBD1 for D (6 bases). Deletions cut 3 bases from V and 0 bases from J, with 9 bases between. The V gene's germline CDR1 is KGHDR and CDR2 SFDVKD. This CDR3 comprises 15 residues. The CDR3 coding sequence is TGTGCCACCAGTGATAAAGGGGGTAGCACAGATACGCAGTATTTT. This gives the protein CATSDKGGSTDTQYF.

V gene TRBV5-1 combines with J gene TRBJ2-7; D is perhaps TRBD1 (7 bases). This CDR3 has 15 amino acids. Germline V gene lookup returns CDR1 SGHRS and CDR2 YFSETQ. V was pared by 2 bases and J by 4 bases, with 16 bases between. The CDR3 loop reads CASSFSQGGQYEQYF. DNA of the CDR3: TGCGCCAGCAGCTTTTCTCAGGGGGGTCAATACGAGCAGTACTTC.

This clone was counted at least ten times. The chain employs TRBV10-1 and TRBJ1-1; D uncertain. Germline V gene data show CDR1 as WNHNN and CDR2 as SYGVQD (reference sequence). The V gene lost 6 bases and the J gene lost 0 bases, with 11 bases spanning the gap. The CDR3 is 14 residues long. CDR3 nucleotide sequence: TGCGCCAGCAGAATTCGACAACTGAACACTGAAGCTTTCTTT. Residues: CASRIRQLNTEAFF.

The chain combines TRBV27 with TRBJ2-2; D ambiguous. Trimming removed 5 bases at V and 7 bases at J, with 8 bases between. CDR3 length: 12 residues. The V gene's germline CDR1 is MNHEY and CDR2 SMNVEV (reference sequence). The CDR3 here is CASSLRFGELFF. CDR3 nucleotides: TGTGCCAGCAGTCTTCGTTTCGGGGAGCTGTTTTTT.